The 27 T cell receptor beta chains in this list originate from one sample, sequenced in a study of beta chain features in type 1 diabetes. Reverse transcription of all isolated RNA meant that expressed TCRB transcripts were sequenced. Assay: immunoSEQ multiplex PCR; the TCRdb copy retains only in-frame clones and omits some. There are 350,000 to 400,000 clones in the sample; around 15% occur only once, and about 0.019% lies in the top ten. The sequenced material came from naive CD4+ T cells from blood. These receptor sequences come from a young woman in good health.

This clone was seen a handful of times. Here the CDR3 reads CSASPSGQYF. The CDR3 DNA is TGCAGTGCTTCCCCGTCGGGGCAGTACTTC. This chain links TRBV20-1 with TRBJ2-7, with unresolved D. This CDR3 is built from 10 residues. The ends were cut back, 5 bases at V and 9 bases at J, with 11 bases in the middle. CDR1 is DFQATT and CDR2 is SNEGSKA in the germline V gene (reference sequence).

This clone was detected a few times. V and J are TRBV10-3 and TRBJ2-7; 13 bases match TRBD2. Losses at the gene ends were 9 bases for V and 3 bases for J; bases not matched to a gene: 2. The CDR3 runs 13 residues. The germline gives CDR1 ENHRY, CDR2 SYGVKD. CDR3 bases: TGTGCCATTCGGACTAGCGGGAGCTACGAGCAGTACTTC. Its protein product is CAIRTSGSYEQYF.

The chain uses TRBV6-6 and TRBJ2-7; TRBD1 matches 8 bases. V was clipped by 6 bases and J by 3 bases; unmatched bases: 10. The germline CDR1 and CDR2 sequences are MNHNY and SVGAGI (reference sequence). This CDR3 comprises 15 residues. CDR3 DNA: TGTGCCAGCAGGACAGGGGACGAGTCAAACTACGAGCAGTACTTC. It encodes CASRTGDESNYEQYF.

The CDR3 nucleotides read TGTGCCTGGAGCCCGGACAGATTTTACAATGAGCAGTTCTTC. Its translation is CAWSPDRFYNEQFF. The rearrangement links TRBV30 to TRBJ2-1; D perhaps matches TRBD1 (6 bases). With 3 bases removed from V and 4 bases from J, the gap between germline ends came to 13 bases. The CDR3 covers 14 residues. The germline V gene has CDR1 GTSNPN and CDR2 SVGIG (reference sequence). The whole variable domain, filled in from reference TRBV30 and TRBJ2-1, reads SQTIHQWPATLVQPVGSPLSLECTVEGTSNPNLYWYRQAAGRGLQLLFYSVGIGQISSEVPQNLSASRPQDRQFILSSKKLLLSDSGFYLCAWSPDRFYNEQFFGPGTRLTVL.

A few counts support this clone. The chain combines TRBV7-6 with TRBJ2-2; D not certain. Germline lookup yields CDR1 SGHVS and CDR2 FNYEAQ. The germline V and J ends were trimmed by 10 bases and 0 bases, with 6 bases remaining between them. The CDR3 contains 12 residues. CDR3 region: CATVPNTGELFF. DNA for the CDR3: TGTGCCACCGTCCCGAACACCGGGGAGCTGTTTTTT.

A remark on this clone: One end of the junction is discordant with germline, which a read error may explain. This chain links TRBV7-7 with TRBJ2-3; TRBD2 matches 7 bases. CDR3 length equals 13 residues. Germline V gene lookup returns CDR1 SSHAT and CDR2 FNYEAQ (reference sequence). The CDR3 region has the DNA TGTGCTAGCAGCCCACTCGGGGGGGATACGCAGTATTTT. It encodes CASSPLGGDTQYF.

The CDR3 DNA reads as TGTGCCATCAGCCCCTCTACCGGGACAGGTTGGAGTCAGCCCCAGCATTTT. It yields the protein CAISPSTGTGWSQPQHF. V and J are TRBV10-3 and TRBJ1-5, with 8 bases fitting TRBD1. V trimming: 6 bases; J trimming: 6 bases; junction bases outside the gene matches: 16. The CDR3 covers 17 residues. Germline assignment: CDR1 ENHRY and CDR2 SYGVKD.

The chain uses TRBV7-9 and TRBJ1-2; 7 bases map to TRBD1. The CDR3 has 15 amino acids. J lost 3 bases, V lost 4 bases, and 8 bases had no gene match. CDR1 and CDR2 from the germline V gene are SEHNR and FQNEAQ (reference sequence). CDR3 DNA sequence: TGTGCCAGCAGCTCGATAGGGGGCGCGGACTATGGCTACACCTTC. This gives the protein CASSSIGGADYGYTF.

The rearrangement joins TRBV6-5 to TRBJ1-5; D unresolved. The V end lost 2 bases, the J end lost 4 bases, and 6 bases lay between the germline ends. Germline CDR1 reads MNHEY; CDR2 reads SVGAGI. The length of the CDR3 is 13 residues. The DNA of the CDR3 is TGTGCCAGCAGTTACGCCCTAAATCAGCCCCAGCATTTT. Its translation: CASSYALNQPQHF.

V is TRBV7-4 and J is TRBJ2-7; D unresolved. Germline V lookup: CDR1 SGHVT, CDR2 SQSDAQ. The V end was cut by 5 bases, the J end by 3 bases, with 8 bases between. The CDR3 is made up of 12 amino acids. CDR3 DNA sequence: TGTGCCAGCAGCCCTCCCCGCTACGAGCAGTACTTC. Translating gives CASSPPRYEQYF.

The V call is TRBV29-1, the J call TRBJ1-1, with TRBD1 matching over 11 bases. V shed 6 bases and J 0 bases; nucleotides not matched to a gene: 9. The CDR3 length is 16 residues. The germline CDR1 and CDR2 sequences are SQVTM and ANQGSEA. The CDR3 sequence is CSVRDRGLTLNTEAFF. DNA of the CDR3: TGCAGCGTCCGGGACAGGGGGTTAACCTTGAACACTGAAGCTTTCTTT. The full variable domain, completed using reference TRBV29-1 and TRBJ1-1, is SAVISQKPSRDICQRGTSLTIQCQVDSQVTMMFWYRQQPGQSLTLIATANQGSEATYESGFVIDKFPISRPNLTFSTLTVSNMSPEDSSIYLCSVRDRGLTLNTEAFFGQGTRLTVV.

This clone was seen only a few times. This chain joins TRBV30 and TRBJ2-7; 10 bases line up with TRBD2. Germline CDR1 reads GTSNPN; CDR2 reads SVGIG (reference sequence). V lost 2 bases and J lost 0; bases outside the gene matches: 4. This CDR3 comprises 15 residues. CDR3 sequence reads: CAWSPLAGVSYEQYF. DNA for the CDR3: TGTGCCTGGAGTCCGCTAGCGGGAGTCTCCTACGAGCAGTACTTC. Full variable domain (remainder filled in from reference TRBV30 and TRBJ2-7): SQTIHQWPATLVQPVGSPLSLECTVEGTSNPNLYWYRQAAGRGLQLLFYSVGIGQISSEVPQNLSASRPQDRQFILSSKKLLLSDSGFYLCAWSPLAGVSYEQYFGPGTRLTVT.

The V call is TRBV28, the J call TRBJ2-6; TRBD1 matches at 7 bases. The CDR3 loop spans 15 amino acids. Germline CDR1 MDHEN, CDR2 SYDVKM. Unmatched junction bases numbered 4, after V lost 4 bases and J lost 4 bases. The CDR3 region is CASSSDRSGANVLTF. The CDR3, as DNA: TGTGCCAGCAGTTCGGACAGGTCAGGGGCCAACGTCCTGACTTTC.

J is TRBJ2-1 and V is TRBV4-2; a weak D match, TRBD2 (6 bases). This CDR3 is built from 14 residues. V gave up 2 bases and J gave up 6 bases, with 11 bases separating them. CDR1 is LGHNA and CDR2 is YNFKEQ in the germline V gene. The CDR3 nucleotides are TGTGCCAGCAGCCAATTTTGGGAGGTCAATGAGCAGTTCTTC. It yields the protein CASSQFWEVNEQFF.

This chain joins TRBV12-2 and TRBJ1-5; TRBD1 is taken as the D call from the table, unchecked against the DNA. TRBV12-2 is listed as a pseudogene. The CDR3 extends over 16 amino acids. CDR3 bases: TGTGCAAGTCGCTTATCCTGGACAGGGAACAATCAGCCCCAGCATTTT. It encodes CASRLSWTGNNQPQHF.

The CDR3 DNA reads TGTGCCACCTTGGGCAGTAGCGGGCACAATGAGCAGTTCTTC. Translating it yields CATLGSSGHNEQFF. The chain has TRBV28 and TRBJ2-1; 7 bases map to TRBD2. CDR3 length: 14 amino acids. Trimming cost V 10 bases and J 5 bases; bases outside gene matches: 11. Germline V gene lookup returns CDR1 MDHEN and CDR2 SYDVKM.

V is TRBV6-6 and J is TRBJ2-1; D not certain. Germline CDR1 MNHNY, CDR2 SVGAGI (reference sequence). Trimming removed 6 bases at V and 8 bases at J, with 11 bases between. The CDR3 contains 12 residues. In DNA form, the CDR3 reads TGTGCCAGCAGCTCAGGTTTTGATGAGCAGTTCTTC. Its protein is CASSSGFDEQFF.

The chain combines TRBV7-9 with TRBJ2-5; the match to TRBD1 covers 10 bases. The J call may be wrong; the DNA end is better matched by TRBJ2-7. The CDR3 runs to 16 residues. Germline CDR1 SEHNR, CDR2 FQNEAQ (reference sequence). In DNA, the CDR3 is TGTGCCAGCAGACAGAGCGCTGGACAGGGGGAGGACGAGCAGTACTTC. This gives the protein CASRQSAGQGEDEQYF.

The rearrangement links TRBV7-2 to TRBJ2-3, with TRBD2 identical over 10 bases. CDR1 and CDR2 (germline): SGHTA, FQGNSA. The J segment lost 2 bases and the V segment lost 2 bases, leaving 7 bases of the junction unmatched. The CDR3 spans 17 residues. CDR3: CASSLWVAGGPTDTQYF. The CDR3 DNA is TGTGCCAGCAGCTTATGGGTAGCGGGAGGCCCCACAGATACGCAGTATTTT. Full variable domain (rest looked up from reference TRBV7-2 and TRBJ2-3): GAGVSQSPSNKVTEKGKDVELRCDPISGHTALYWYRQSLGQGLEFLIYFQGNSAPDKSGLPSDRFSAERTGGSVSTLTIQRTQQEDSAVYLCASSLWVAGGPTDTQYFGPGTRLTVL.

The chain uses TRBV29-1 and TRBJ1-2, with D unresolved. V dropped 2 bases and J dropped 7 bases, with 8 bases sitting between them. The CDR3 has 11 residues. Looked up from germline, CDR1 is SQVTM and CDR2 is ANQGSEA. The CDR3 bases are TGCAGCGTTGAATGGGCCGGTGGCTACACCTTC. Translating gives CSVEWAGGYTF.

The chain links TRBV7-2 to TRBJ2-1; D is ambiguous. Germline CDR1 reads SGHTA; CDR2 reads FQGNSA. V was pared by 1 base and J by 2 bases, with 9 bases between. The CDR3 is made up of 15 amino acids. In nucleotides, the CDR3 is TGTGCCAGCAGCTTAGACTCCTCTCCCTACAATGAGCAGTTCTTC. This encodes CASSLDSSPYNEQFF.

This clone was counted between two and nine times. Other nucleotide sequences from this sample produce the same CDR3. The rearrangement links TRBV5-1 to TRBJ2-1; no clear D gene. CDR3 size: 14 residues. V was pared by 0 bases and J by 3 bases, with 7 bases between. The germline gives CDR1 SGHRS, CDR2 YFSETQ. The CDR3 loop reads CASSLGASYNEQFF. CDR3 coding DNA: TGCGCCAGCAGCTTGGGGGCCAGCTACAATGAGCAGTTCTTC.

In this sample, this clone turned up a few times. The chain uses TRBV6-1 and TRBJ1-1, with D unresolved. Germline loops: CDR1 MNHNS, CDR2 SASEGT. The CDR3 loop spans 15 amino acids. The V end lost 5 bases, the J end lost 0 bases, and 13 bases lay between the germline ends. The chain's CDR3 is CASSPDERMNTEAFF. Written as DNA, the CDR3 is TGTGCCAGCAGTCCCGATGAGAGAATGAACACTGAAGCTTTCTTT.

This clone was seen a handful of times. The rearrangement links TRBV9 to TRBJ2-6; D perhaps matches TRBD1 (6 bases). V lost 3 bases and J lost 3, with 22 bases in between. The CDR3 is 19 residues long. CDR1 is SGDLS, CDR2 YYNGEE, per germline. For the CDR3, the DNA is TGTGCCAGCAGCGCCCTCGGGACGGGACAAATGCTTGGGGCCAACGTCCTGACTTTC. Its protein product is CASSALGTGQMLGANVLTF.

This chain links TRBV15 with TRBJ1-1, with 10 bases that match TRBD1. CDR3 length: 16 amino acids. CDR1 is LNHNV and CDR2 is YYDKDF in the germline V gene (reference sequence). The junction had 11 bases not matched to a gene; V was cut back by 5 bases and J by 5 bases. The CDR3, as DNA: TGTGCCACCAGCCCGCGCCCGGGACAGGGGTTGACTGAAGCTTTCTTT. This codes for CATSPRPGQGLTEAFF.

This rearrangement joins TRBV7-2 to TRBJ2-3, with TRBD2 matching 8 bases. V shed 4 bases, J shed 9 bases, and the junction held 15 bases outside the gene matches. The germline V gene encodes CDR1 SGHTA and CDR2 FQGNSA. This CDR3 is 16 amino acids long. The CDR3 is CASSSLGLAGSTTQYF. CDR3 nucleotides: TGTGCCAGCAGCTCCTTAGGGTTAGCGGGAAGTACGACGCAGTATTTT.

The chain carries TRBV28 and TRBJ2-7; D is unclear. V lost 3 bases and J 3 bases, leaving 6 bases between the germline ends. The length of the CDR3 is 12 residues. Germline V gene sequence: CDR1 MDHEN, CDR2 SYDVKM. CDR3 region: CASSFRLYEQYF. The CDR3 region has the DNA TGTGCCAGCAGTTTTCGACTCTACGAGCAGTACTTC.